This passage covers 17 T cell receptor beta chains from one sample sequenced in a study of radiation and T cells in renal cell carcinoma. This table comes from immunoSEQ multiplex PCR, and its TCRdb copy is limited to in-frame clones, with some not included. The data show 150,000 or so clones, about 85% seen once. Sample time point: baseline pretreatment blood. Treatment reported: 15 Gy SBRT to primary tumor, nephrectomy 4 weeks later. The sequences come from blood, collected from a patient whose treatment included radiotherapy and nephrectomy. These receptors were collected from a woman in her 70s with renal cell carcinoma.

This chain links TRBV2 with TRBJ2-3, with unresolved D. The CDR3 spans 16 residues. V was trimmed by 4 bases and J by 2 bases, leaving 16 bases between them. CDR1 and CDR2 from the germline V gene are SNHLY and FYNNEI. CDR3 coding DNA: TGTGCCAGCAGTGCTAATCCACGTTCGGCCACAGATACGCAGTATTTT. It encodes CASSANPRSATDTQYF.

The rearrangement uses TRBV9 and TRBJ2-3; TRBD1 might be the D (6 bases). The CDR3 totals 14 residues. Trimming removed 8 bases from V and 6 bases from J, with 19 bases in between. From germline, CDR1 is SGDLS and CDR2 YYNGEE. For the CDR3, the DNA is TGTGCCAGTTCGCTGCGAGGGACATTGGATACGCAGTATTTT. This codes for CASSLRGTLDTQYF.

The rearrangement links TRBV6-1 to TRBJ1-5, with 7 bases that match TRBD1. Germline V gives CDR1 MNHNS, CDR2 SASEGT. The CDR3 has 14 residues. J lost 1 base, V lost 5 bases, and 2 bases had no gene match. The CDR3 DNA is TGTGCCAGCAGTCCACAGGGGAGCAATCAGCCCCAGCATTTT. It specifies CASSPQGSNQPQHF.

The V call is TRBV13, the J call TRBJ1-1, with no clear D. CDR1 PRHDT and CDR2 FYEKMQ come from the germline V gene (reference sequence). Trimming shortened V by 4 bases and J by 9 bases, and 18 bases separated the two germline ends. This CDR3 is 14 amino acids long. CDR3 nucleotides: TGTGCCAGCAGCTATTACCGGGCCCTCGATAAAGCTTTCTTT. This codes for CASSYYRALDKAFF.

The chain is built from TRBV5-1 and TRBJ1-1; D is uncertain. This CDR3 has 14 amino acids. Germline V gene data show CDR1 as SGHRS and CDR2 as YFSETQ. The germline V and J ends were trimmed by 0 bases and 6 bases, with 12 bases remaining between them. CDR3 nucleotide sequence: TGCGCCAGCAGCTTGGCCTGGCCCGGGGCTGAAGCTTTCTTT. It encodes CASSLAWPGAEAFF.

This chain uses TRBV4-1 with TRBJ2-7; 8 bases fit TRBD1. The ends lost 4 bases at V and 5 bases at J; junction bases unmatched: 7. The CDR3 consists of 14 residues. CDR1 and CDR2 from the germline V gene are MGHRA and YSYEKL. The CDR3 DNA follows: TGCGCCAGCAGCCCCAACCGACAGGGGAACGAGCAGTACTTC. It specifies CASSPNRQGNEQYF.

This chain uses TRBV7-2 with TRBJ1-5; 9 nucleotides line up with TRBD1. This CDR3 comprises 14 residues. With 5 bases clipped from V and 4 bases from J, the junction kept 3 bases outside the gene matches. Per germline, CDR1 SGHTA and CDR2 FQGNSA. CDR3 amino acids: CASSQGQGNQPQHF. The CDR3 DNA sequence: TGTGCCAGCAGCCAGGGACAGGGAAATCAGCCCCAGCATTTT.

The DNA of the CDR3 is TGCGCCAGCAGCAGAGGAGTTTTAGGAACCTACGAGCAGTACTTC. It is translated as CASSRGVLGTYEQYF. The rearrangement links TRBV5-1 to TRBJ2-7; D is ambiguous. This CDR3 spans 15 amino acids. Germline CDR1 and CDR2: SGHRS and YFSETQ. The ends were cut back, 4 bases at V and 2 bases at J, with 16 bases in the middle.

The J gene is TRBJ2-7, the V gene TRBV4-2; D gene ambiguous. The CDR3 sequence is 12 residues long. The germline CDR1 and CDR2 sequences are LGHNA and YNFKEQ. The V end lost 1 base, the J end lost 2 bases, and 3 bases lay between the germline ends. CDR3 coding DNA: TGTGCCAGCAGCCAAGGTCCCTACGAGCAGTACTTC. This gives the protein CASSQGPYEQYF.

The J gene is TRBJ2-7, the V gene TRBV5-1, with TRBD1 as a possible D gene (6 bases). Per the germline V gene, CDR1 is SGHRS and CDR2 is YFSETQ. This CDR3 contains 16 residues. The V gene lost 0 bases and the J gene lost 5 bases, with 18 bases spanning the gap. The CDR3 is CASSLASTGWRNEQYF. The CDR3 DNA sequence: TGCGCCAGCAGCTTGGCCAGCACAGGGTGGAGGAACGAGCAGTACTTC.

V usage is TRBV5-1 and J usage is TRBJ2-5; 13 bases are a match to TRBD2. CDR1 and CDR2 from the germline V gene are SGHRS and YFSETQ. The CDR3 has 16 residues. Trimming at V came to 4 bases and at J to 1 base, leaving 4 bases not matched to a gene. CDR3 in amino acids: CASSRGLAGAQETQYF. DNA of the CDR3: TGCGCCAGCAGCCGAGGACTAGCGGGGGCCCAAGAGACCCAGTACTTC.

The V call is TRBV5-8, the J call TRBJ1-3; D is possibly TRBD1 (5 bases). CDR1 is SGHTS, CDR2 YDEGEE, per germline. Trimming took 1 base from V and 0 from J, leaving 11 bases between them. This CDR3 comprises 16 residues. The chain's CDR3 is CASSLYGDGSGNTIYF. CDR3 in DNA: TGTGCCAGCAGCTTGTACGGGGACGGCTCTGGAAACACCATATATTTT.

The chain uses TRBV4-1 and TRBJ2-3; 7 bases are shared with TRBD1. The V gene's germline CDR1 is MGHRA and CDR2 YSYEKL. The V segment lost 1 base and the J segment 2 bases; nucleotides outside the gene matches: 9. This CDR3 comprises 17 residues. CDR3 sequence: CASSQAEPGQTTDTQYF. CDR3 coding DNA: TGCGCCAGCAGCCAAGCCGAGCCGGGACAGACCACAGATACGCAGTATTTT.

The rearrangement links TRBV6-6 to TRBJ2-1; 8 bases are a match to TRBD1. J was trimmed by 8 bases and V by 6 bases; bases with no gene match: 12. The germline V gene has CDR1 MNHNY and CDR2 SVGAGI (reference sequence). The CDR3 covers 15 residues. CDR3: CASSPGTGRWDEQFF. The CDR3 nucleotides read TGTGCCAGCAGCCCCGGGACAGGTCGGTGGGATGAGCAGTTCTTC.

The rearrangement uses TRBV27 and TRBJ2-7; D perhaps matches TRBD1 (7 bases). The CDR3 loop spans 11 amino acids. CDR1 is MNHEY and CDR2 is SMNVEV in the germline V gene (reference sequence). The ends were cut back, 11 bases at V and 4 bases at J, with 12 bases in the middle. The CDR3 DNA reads TGTGCCCCCCCAGGGGGGTACGAGCAGTACTTC. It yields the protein CAPPGGYEQYF.

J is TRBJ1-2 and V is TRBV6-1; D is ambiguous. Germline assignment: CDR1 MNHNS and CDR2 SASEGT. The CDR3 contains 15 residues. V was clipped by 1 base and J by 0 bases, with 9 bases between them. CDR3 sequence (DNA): TGTGCCAGCAGTGAAGGCGTCAAAGCTAACTATGGCTACACCTTC. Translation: CASSEGVKANYGYTF.

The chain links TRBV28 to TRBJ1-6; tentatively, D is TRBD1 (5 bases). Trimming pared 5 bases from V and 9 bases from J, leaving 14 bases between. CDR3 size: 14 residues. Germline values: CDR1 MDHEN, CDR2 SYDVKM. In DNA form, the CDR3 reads TGTGCCAGCAGTCCGGGACCAACAGGTTCACCCCTCCACTTT. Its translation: CASSPGPTGSPLHF.